The clone carrying this TCR beta chain has only one observation. The antigen remains unidentified. Trimming took off 0 bases at V and 1 base at J, with 6 bases between the two ends. This CDR3 is 15 amino acids long. A 5'RACE reaction primed in the constant segment made cDNA libraries of TCR alpha and TCR beta, and these carried sample barcodes and UMIs. TCRdb reanalysed the 5' RACE reads using MiXCR and keeps one entry per CDR3 protein. Altogether 250,000 to 300,000 distinct CDR3 sequences are present, about 16% being singletons, with the ten largest covering roughly 22%. The data were obtained in a study of T-cell memory formation after mild COVID-19. Study details: There were largely donor-specific TCR clusters. General observations from the study: From day 15 to 85, contracting clones were balanced between CD4 and CD8, whereas later expanders leaned toward CD4+. Those CD4+ clones that contracted were mainly in CM and EM (CD8+ ones in EMRA).

The chain has TRBV12-3 or TRBV12-4 and TRBJ2-2; D remains unclear. The specimen was PBMCs or a T cell subset sorted from them (not recorded which). The receptor's source is a young man who had mild COVID-19 (a few samples of this study predate the infection). Cell type and time point are not known. CDR3 bases: TGTGCCAGCAGTTTAGCGGAGAAGAACACCGGGGAGCTGTTTTTT. Protein product: CASSLAEKNTGELFF.